Shown below are 17 T cell receptor beta chains from a single sample sequenced in a study of T cells in Graves' hyperthyroidism and ophthalmopathy. What was amplified from RNA transcripts were TCR beta CDR3 regions. The HTBI primer set was used in a first-round RT-PCR of the TCR CDR3. One entry per CDR3 protein, called by TCRdb with MiXCR from the multiplex PCR reads. The table shows some 620,000 distinct CDR3 sequences, with 16% occurring only once. The specimen sequenced was blood. The receptors come from a woman younger than 45 with Graves' hyperthyroidism.

This clonotype came up many times. The V and J genes are TRBV27 and TRBJ2-1; 7 nucleotides agree with TRBD2. Trimming removed 7 bases from V and 5 bases from J; junction bases left unmatched: 17. The CDR3 has 17 residues. CDR1 and CDR2 (germline): MNHEY, SMNVEV (reference sequence). The CDR3 sequence is CASKRLGLKRDHNEQFF. DNA for the CDR3: TGTGCCAGCAAAAGGTTAGGGTTGAAGCGGGACCACAATGAGCAGTTCTTC.

The chain links TRBV7-9 to TRBJ2-5; tentatively, D is TRBD1 (5 bases). Germline V CDR1 and CDR2: SEHNR, FQNEAQ (reference sequence). V lost 3 bases and J 5 bases, leaving 13 bases between the germline ends. There are 14 residues in the CDR3. The chain's CDR3 is CASSFRQGEETQYF. The CDR3 DNA reads as TGTGCCAGCAGCTTCCGGCAGGGCGAGGAGACCCAGTACTTC.

This clonotype was counted at least ten times. The chain carries TRBV6-1 and TRBJ2-3; D tentatively fits TRBD1 or TRBD2 (5 bases each). CDR3 length: 13 amino acids. V was clipped by 5 bases and J by 2 bases, with 8 bases between them. Per the germline V gene, CDR1 is MNHNS and CDR2 is SASEGT. The CDR3 bases are TGTGCCAGCAGTTGGGGGTTCACAGATACGCAGTATTTT. Protein: CASSWGFTDTQYF.

This clonotype came up a few times. The chain couples TRBV9 to TRBJ1-1, with TRBD1 matching 12 bases. CDR1 and CDR2 (germline): SGDLS, YYNGEE. The CDR3 totals 15 residues. Losses at the gene ends were 4 bases for V and 6 bases for J; bases not matched to a gene: 7. CDR3 DNA sequence: TGTGCCAGCAGCCCGGGACAGGGGGCTTTACCTGAAGCTTTCTTT. Translation gives CASSPGQGALPEAFF.

This clonotype has only a few counts. The chain has TRBV28 and TRBJ2-1, with D perhaps TRBD2 (5 bases). Germline V gene sequence: CDR1 MDHEN, CDR2 SYDVKM. V dropped 4 bases and J dropped 2 bases, with 9 bases sitting between them. The CDR3 has 14 amino acids. CDR3: CASSWETTYNEQFF. CDR3 sequence (DNA): TGTGCCAGCAGTTGGGAGACAACCTACAATGAGCAGTTCTTC.

This clonotype was observed a handful of times. The chain couples TRBV20-1 to TRBJ2-2; the match to TRBD1 covers 8 bases. Germline assignment: CDR1 DFQATT and CDR2 SNEGSKA (reference sequence). Unmatched junction bases numbered 6, after V lost 7 bases and J lost 2 bases. The CDR3 runs 14 residues. The CDR3 loop reads CSVRQGANTGELFF. CDR3 nucleotide sequence: TGCAGTGTCAGGCAGGGGGCCAACACCGGGGAGCTGTTTTTT.

This clonotype was recorded a few times. This clone may be a read error of a much larger clone one base away. Written as DNA, the CDR3 is TGTGTCAGCTCACCAAACAGGCAATCGGATGAGCAGTTCTTC. Encoded protein: CVSSPNRQSDEQFF. This chain links TRBV18 with TRBJ2-1, with TRBD1 as a possible D gene (5 bases). Germline V lookup: CDR1 KGHSH, CDR2 LQKENI. The CDR3 runs to 14 residues.

Ten or more counts support this clonotype. The chain joins TRBV6-1 to TRBJ2-3, with D perhaps matching TRBD2 (6 bases). V gave up 6 bases and J gave up 0 bases, with 13 bases separating them. The germline CDR1 and CDR2 sequences are MNHNS and SASEGT. This CDR3 spans 15 amino acids. The CDR3 bases are TGTGCCAGCAGGTCATCCGGGACTAGCACAGATACGCAGTATTTT. Translated, it gives CASRSSGTSTDTQYF.

This clonotype was counted many times. The gene calls are TRBV12-5 and TRBJ1-5; 9 positions agree with TRBD1. In germline, CDR1 is LGHNT, CDR2 FRNRAP. V was pared by 1 base and J by 5 bases, with 9 bases of the junction left unmatched. The CDR3 length is 17 residues. The CDR3 region is CASGLAYRQGGDQPQHF. The CDR3 DNA reads TGTGCTAGTGGTTTGGCCTACCGACAGGGGGGTGATCAGCCCCAGCATTTT.

This rearrangement joins TRBV28 to TRBJ1-4; maybe TRBD1 (5 bases). Deletions cut 5 bases from V and 8 bases from J, with 21 bases between. The CDR3 covers 16 residues. Germline CDR1 is MDHEN and CDR2 is SYDVKM. The DNA of the CDR3 is TGTGCCAGCAGTACTCCTCAGGGCGGGTGGGGCGAAAAACTGTTTTTT. It yields the protein CASSTPQGGWGEKLFF.

This clonotype was found many times. The rearrangement links TRBV28 to TRBJ2-7; the D is unclear. Germline V gene lookup returns CDR1 MDHEN and CDR2 SYDVKM. The ends were cut back, 3 bases at V and 2 bases at J, with 11 bases in the middle. The CDR3 runs to 14 residues. CDR3 nucleotide sequence: TGTGCCAGCAGTTTTATCCAGCTCGCCTACGAGCAGTACTTC. Its protein is CASSFIQLAYEQYF. The full variable domain, with the rest looked up from reference TRBV28 and TRBJ2-7, is DVKVTQSSRYLVKRTGEKVFLECVQDMDHENMFWYRQDPGLGLRLIYFSYDVKMKEKGDIPEGYSVSREKKERFSLILESASTNQTSMYLCASSFIQLAYEQYFGPGTRLTVT.

This clonotype was recorded a few times. The gene calls are TRBV30 and TRBJ2-7; D is unclear. Trimming cost V 2 bases and J 3 bases, with 11 bases left between them. The CDR3 totals 13 residues. In germline, CDR1 is GTSNPN, CDR2 SVGIG (reference sequence). The CDR3 protein is CAWSNVFGYEQYF. The CDR3 coding sequence is TGTGCCTGGAGTAACGTGTTCGGCTACGAGCAGTACTTC.

The V gene is TRBV20-1, the J gene TRBJ2-1; perhaps TRBD1 as D (6 bases). The CDR3 runs 16 residues. Trimming stripped 3 bases from V and 8 bases from J, with 23 bases between. CDR1 is DFQATT, CDR2 SNEGSKA, per germline (reference sequence). CDR3 amino acids: CSASRYPGRKGDEQFF. The CDR3 DNA follows: TGCAGTGCTAGTCGCTACCCGGGCCGAAAGGGGGATGAGCAGTTCTTC.

There are many counts of this clonotype. V and J are TRBV5-1 and TRBJ2-3; no clear D gene. The CDR3 runs to 15 residues. V lost 1 base to trimming and J lost 2 bases, with 11 bases between them. Per the germline V gene, CDR1 is SGHRS and CDR2 is YFSETQ. DNA for the CDR3: TGCGCCAGCAGCTTGACAGCCAAGTTCACAGATACGCAGTATTTT. It specifies CASSLTAKFTDTQYF.

The chain combines TRBV29-1 with TRBJ2-5, with D possibly being TRBD1 (5 bases). The CDR3 runs 14 residues. V was trimmed by 3 bases and J by 2 bases, leaving 13 bases between them. Per the germline V gene, CDR1 is SQVTM and CDR2 is ANQGSEA. The CDR3 protein is CSVDRQGAQETQYF. The CDR3 DNA sequence: TGCAGCGTTGACCGCCAGGGCGCTCAAGAGACCCAGTACTTC.

The chain couples TRBV15 to TRBJ1-4, with 8 bases lining up with TRBD1. This CDR3 spans 15 amino acids. Germline-derived CDR1 and CDR2 are LNHNV and YYDKDF (reference sequence). V shed 0 bases and J 8 bases; nucleotides not matched to a gene: 5. Here the CDR3 reads CATSRDGQGREKLFF. In nucleotides, the CDR3 is TGTGCCACCAGCAGAGATGGACAGGGCCGAGAAAAACTGTTTTTT.

This clonotype occurred many times. The chain is built from TRBV10-3 and TRBJ1-2; unclear D gene. The CDR3 is 14 residues long. Deletions cut 1 base from V and 5 bases from J, with 11 bases between. Germline V gene sequence: CDR1 ENHRY, CDR2 SYGVKD. The CDR3 bases are TGTGCCATCAGTGAGTTGCCCGAGTTGTATGGCTACACCTTC. Its protein product is CAISELPELYGYTF.